One and the same sample provided the 32 T cell receptor beta chains below, sequenced in a study of T-cell reconstitution after alpha-beta-depleted transplantation in children. Researchers prepared the TCRbeta library using unique molecular identifiers, the study reports. TCRdb re-derived calls from the PCR reads in MiXCR, one entry per CDR3 protein. The sample includes 210,000 or so distinct CDR3 sequences, approximately 9% seen only once; the top ten take approximately 6.6%. The sample was PBMCs from the stem cell graft donor, taken from the stem cell graft. The receptors originated from a human donor who donated a stem cell graft to a child with acute lymphoblastic leukemia.

As to this clonotype: The junction and the germline gene differ at one end; a read error may be behind it. The CDR3 region has the DNA TGTGGCATCAGGGCAAGAAGACACCTGAGCTCCTACGAGCAGTACTTC. As protein: CGIRARRHLSSYEQYF. V and J are TRBV10-3 and TRBJ2-7; TRBD1 might be the D (5 bases). This CDR3 is built from 16 residues. Germline V gene data show CDR1 as ENHRY and CDR2 as SYGVKD.

Only a few counts were recorded for this clonotype. The chain uses TRBV4-2 and TRBJ2-2; 8 nucleotides match TRBD1. V gave up 6 bases and J gave up 4 bases; unmatched junction bases: 7. From germline, CDR1 is LGHNA and CDR2 YNFKEQ. The CDR3 runs to 15 residues. The chain's CDR3 is CASRPGTGGTGELFF. As DNA, the CDR3 is TGTGCCAGCAGACCCGGGACAGGAGGCACCGGGGAGCTGTTTTTT.

This clonotype has only a few counts. A junction boundary mismatches the germline segment, possibly from a read error. CDR3 amino acids: CSARGLVTDTQYF. In DNA form, the CDR3 reads TGCAGTGCGAGAGGACTGGTCACAGATACGCAGTATTTT. The chain employs TRBV20-1 and TRBJ2-3, with D possibly matching TRBD2 (5 bases). The CDR3 is 13 amino acids. The V gene's germline CDR1 is DFQATT and CDR2 SNEGSKA (reference sequence).

In its sample, this clonotype was seen a few times. The chain combines TRBV7-2 with TRBJ2-2; the match to TRBD2 covers 7 bases. Losses at the gene ends were 1 base for V and 5 bases for J; bases not matched to a gene: 4. CDR1 SGHTA and CDR2 FQGNSA come from the germline V gene. This CDR3 has 15 residues. The CDR3 region is CASSLEEAGTGELFF. CDR3 bases: TGTGCCAGCAGCTTAGAGGAAGCGGGGACCGGGGAGCTGTTTTTT.

This clonotype was counted at least ten times. The chain joins TRBV5-1 to TRBJ2-5; no firm D call. Trimming took 4 bases from V and 0 from J, leaving 4 bases between them. The CDR3 runs to 12 residues. CDR1 and CDR2 from the germline V gene are SGHRS and YFSETQ. The CDR3 region has the DNA TGCGCCAGCAGCGCGGACCAAGAGACCCAGTACTTC. This encodes CASSADQETQYF.

The chain combines TRBV7-8 with TRBJ1-5; 7 bases map to TRBD1. The CDR3 is made up of 15 amino acids. Germline values: CDR1 SGHVS, CDR2 FQNEAQ. The junction had 4 bases not matched to a gene; V was cut back by 3 bases and J by 2 bases. This chain's CDR3 is CASSLSGGRNQPQHF. Written as DNA, the CDR3 is TGTGCCAGCAGCTTGTCAGGGGGACGCAATCAGCCCCAGCATTTT.

The chain carries TRBV12-3 or TRBV12-4 and TRBJ2-1; the match to TRBD1 covers 7 bases. This CDR3 is 15 amino acids long. Trimming took 6 bases from V and 4 from J; bases not matched to a gene: 9. This CDR3 reads CASSRSGTAYNEQFF. CDR3 nucleotide sequence: TGTGCCAGCAGCCGATCCGGGACAGCGTACAATGAGCAGTTCTTC.

This clonotype came up a few times. The chain links TRBV20-1 to TRBJ2-1, with 10 bases matching TRBD1. CDR3 size: 17 residues. Germline V CDR1 and CDR2: DFQATT, SNEGSKA (reference sequence). The ends lost 0 bases at V and 7 bases at J; junction bases unmatched: 12. The CDR3 nucleotides read TGCAGTGCTAGAGATCTTATCGGGACAGGGGTGAAAAATGAGCAGTTCTTC. Its protein product is CSARDLIGTGVKNEQFF.

This clonotype has a count of ten or more. The V call is TRBV4-3, the J call TRBJ2-7, with 9 bases lining up with TRBD1. The CDR3 runs to 14 residues. In germline, CDR1 is LGHNA, CDR2 YSLEER. With 4 bases clipped from V and 3 bases from J, the junction kept 4 bases outside the gene matches. The CDR3 here is CASSRGTGSYEQYF. Here the CDR3 DNA reads TGCGCCAGCAGCCGGGGGACAGGGAGCTACGAGCAGTACTTC.

This sequence joins TRBV6-4 and TRBJ1-1; the D is unclear. Germline V gene lookup returns CDR1 MRHNA and CDR2 SNTAGT. The V and J ends lost 5 bases and 0 bases respectively, with 13 bases between them. The CDR3 spans 15 residues. The CDR3 spells CASSSGPALNTEAFF. The CDR3 bases are TGTGCCAGCAGTTCAGGCCCGGCTCTGAACACTGAAGCTTTCTTT.

This clonotype was seen many times. The chain carries TRBV27 and TRBJ2-2; no clear D. Germline lookup yields CDR1 MNHEY and CDR2 SMNVEV (reference sequence). This CDR3 spans 18 amino acids. The V and J ends lost 7 bases and 5 bases respectively, with 26 bases between them. The CDR3 reads CASTRFGQPTYQTGELFF. The CDR3 DNA sequence: TGTGCCAGCACCAGGTTCGGGCAGCCAACATATCAGACCGGGGAGCTGTTTTTT.

This clonotype was detected many times. The chain recombines TRBV19 with TRBJ2-3; tentatively, D is TRBD1 (5 bases). With 3 bases removed from V and 3 bases from J, the gap between germline ends came to 7 bases. The CDR3 runs to 13 residues. CDR1 LNHDA and CDR2 SQIVND come from the germline V gene (reference sequence). The CDR3 DNA sequence: TGTGCCAGTAGTATCCGGACAACAGATACGCAGTATTTT. Translated: CASSIRTTDTQYF.

Only a few counts were recorded for this clonotype. This chain uses TRBV3-1 with TRBJ2-5; 10 nucleotides line up with TRBD1. The CDR3 spans 17 residues. Germline values: CDR1 LGHDT, CDR2 YNNKEL (reference sequence). Losses at the gene ends were 0 bases for V and 5 bases for J; bases not matched to a gene: 9. This CDR3 is CASSQERDRGTRETQYF. Written as DNA, the CDR3 is TGTGCCAGCAGCCAAGAACGGGACAGGGGTACGAGGGAGACCCAGTACTTC.

The gene calls are TRBV7-2 and TRBJ2-5; 10 nucleotides align to TRBD2. The CDR3 is made up of 16 amino acids. V dropped 4 bases and J dropped 2; count of bases not matched to a gene: 7. Germline V lookup: CDR1 SGHTA, CDR2 FQGNSA. CDR3 residues: CASSSGKRGGQETQYF. CDR3 nucleotides: TGTGCCAGCAGCTCCGGAAAGCGGGGGGGACAAGAGACCCAGTACTTC.

This clonotype was found many times. This chain joins TRBV3-1 and TRBJ2-1, with D perhaps assigned TRBD1 or TRBD2 (5 bases each). This CDR3 has 16 amino acids. Trimming stripped 0 bases from V and 1 base from J, with 10 bases between. CDR1 LGHDT and CDR2 YNNKEL come from the germline V gene (reference sequence). This chain's CDR3 is CASSQDLRGSYNEQFF. CDR3 coding DNA: TGTGCCAGCAGCCAAGATCTGAGGGGATCCTACAATGAGCAGTTCTTC.

This clonotype was picked up many times. This chain connects TRBV5-1 to TRBJ1-4, with unresolved D. There are 14 residues in the CDR3. V was shortened by 3 bases and J by 2 bases, with 8 bases between the two germline ends. Germline V gene sequence: CDR1 SGHRS, CDR2 YFSETQ. CDR3 bases: TGCGCCAGCAGCTGGGAAGGGACTAATGAAAAACTGTTTTTT. It is translated as CASSWEGTNEKLFF.

In its sample, this clonotype was seen many times. The V and J genes are TRBV6-1 and TRBJ1-4; 11 bases are shared with TRBD1. Trimming cost V 5 bases and J 8 bases; bases outside gene matches: 4. The CDR3 covers 14 residues. In germline, CDR1 is MNHNS, CDR2 SASEGT. Here the CDR3 DNA reads TGTGCCAGCAGTCCGGGACAGGGGGGGGAAAAACTGTTTTTT. Protein sequence: CASSPGQGGEKLFF.

This clonotype showed up many times. The chain couples TRBV24-1 to TRBJ2-5; D possibly corresponds to TRBD2 (6 bases). Germline V gene sequence: CDR1 KGHDR, CDR2 SFDVKD. Trimming removed 2 bases at V and 2 bases at J, with 8 bases between. The CDR3 has 14 amino acids. For the CDR3, the DNA is TGTGCCACCAGTGATTCCGGACTACAAGAGACCCAGTACTTC. Translating it yields CATSDSGLQETQYF.

There are a few counts of this clonotype. V usage is TRBV3-1 and J usage is TRBJ2-1, with a tentative D call TRBD2 (5 bases). The CDR3 loop spans 14 amino acids. Trimming took off 9 bases at V and 7 bases at J, with 19 bases between the two ends. The V gene's germline CDR1 is LGHDT and CDR2 YNNKEL (reference sequence). DNA for the CDR3: TGTGCCAGTAGTAGCGATAATAGTCTTAATGAGCAGTTCTTC. Its protein product is CASSSDNSLNEQFF.

V usage is TRBV6-1 and J usage is TRBJ1-4, with D possibly being TRBD1 (5 bases). Deletions cut 6 bases from V and 7 bases from J, with 15 bases between. This CDR3 has 14 amino acids. CDR1 is MNHNS, CDR2 SASEGT, per germline. CDR3 sequence reads: CASRKTVRGEKLFF. DNA of the CDR3: TGTGCCAGCAGGAAGACAGTCCGGGGTGAAAAACTGTTTTTT.

This clonotype was counted ten times or more. The genes are TRBV12-3 or TRBV12-4 and TRBJ2-5; D is possibly TRBD1 (6 bases). V was pared by 4 bases and J by 4 bases, with 19 bases between. CDR3 length: 16 amino acids. This CDR3 is CASSSLTGTSGETQYF. CDR3 DNA sequence: TGTGCCAGCAGTTCCCTCACAGGGACGTCAGGAGAGACCCAGTACTTC.

This clonotype has ten or more counts. The genes are TRBV20-1 and TRBJ2-7; D not certain. The CDR3 is made up of 12 amino acids. The germline CDR1 and CDR2 sequences are DFQATT and SNEGSKA (reference sequence). Trimming stripped 3 bases from V and 7 bases from J, with 13 bases between. The CDR3 loop reads CSASLISEEQYF. DNA for the CDR3: TGCAGTGCTAGTCTAATATCGGAAGAGCAGTACTTC.

The chain recombines TRBV20-1 with TRBJ2-7, with 8 positions matching TRBD1. The CDR3 is 13 amino acids. Trimming cost V 5 bases and J 0 bases; bases outside gene matches: 3. Germline assignment: CDR1 DFQATT and CDR2 SNEGSKA (reference sequence). The CDR3 region has the DNA TGCAGTGCTTGGACAGGGAGCTCCTACGAGCAGTACTTC. Translated, it gives CSAWTGSSYEQYF.

This clonotype was observed at least ten times. The rearrangement joins TRBV6-2 or TRBV6-3 to TRBJ2-3; tentatively, D is TRBD1 (7 bases). In germline, CDR1 is MNHEY, CDR2 SVGEGT. The V end lost 6 bases, the J end lost 2 bases, and 18 bases lay between the germline ends. This CDR3 region has 16 residues. The CDR3 sequence is CASRPRTGLFTDTQYF. Here the CDR3 DNA reads TGTGCCAGCAGACCCCGGACAGGACTATTCACAGATACGCAGTATTTT.

This clonotype was seen many times. V gene TRBV4-2 combines with J gene TRBJ2-1; D unresolved. The CDR3 sequence is 11 residues long. The ends were cut back, 1 base at V and 6 bases at J, with 1 base in the middle. Germline V CDR1 and CDR2: LGHNA, YNFKEQ. CDR3 DNA: TGTGCCAGCAGCCAAGTCAATGAGCAGTTCTTC. This gives the protein CASSQVNEQFF.

The table lists this clonotype with a few counts. The chain recombines TRBV5-1 with TRBJ2-7, with D possibly being TRBD1 (6 bases). CDR3 length equals 16 residues. V lost 1 base, J lost 0 bases, and 14 bases lay in between. CDR1 is SGHRS, CDR2 YFSETQ, per germline. The CDR3 nucleotides read TGCGCCAGCAGCTTGACAGGGATGAGAAGCTCCTACGAGCAGTACTTC. It codes for CASSLTGMRSSYEQYF.

The sample holds a few counts of this clonotype. This chain links TRBV2 with TRBJ1-1; D call uncertain. V was pared by 3 bases and J by 4 bases, with 9 bases between. CDR1 and CDR2 (germline): SNHLY, FYNNEI. The CDR3 loop spans 13 amino acids. CDR3 region: CASSDSWSTEAFF. The DNA of the CDR3 is TGTGCCAGCAGTGACTCCTGGAGCACTGAAGCTTTCTTT.

This clonotype appeared a few times. The chain combines TRBV11-3 with TRBJ2-7; D perhaps matches TRBD2 (7 bases). Germline V gene data show CDR1 as SGHNT and CDR2 as YENEEA. The V and J ends lost 1 base and 3 bases respectively, with 16 bases between them. This CDR3 contains 16 residues. The CDR3 coding sequence is TGTGCCAGCAGCTTAGTACGTGCGGGGGCATACTACGAGCAGTACTTC. It yields the protein CASSLVRAGAYYEQYF.

This clonotype has more than one count but fewer than ten. This chain links TRBV12-3 or TRBV12-4 with TRBJ2-5; TRBD2 aligns across 8 bases. The CDR3 runs 15 residues. Unmatched junction bases numbered 6, after V lost 5 bases and J lost 1 base. The CDR3 here is CASSLRGGRQETQYF. The CDR3 DNA reads TGTGCCAGCAGTCTCCGGGGGGGACGCCAAGAGACCCAGTACTTC.

The chain is built from TRBV2 and TRBJ1-3, with no clear D. The CDR3 extends over 15 amino acids. In germline, CDR1 is SNHLY, CDR2 FYNNEI. Trimming pared 2 bases from V and 0 bases from J, leaving 8 bases between. The CDR3 region is CASSELGVSGNTIYF. CDR3 nucleotide sequence: TGTGCCAGCAGTGAACTGGGAGTCTCTGGAAACACCATATATTTT.

The rearrangement joins TRBV6-1 to TRBJ1-1; weak D call: TRBD1 (6 bases). The CDR3 runs to 13 residues. CDR1 is MNHNS, CDR2 SASEGT, per germline. V gave up 3 bases and J gave up 5 bases, with 10 bases separating them. CDR3 bases: TGTGCCAGCAGTGACAGGGGAGGTACTGAAGCTTTCTTT. Encoded protein: CASSDRGGTEAFF.

The genes are TRBV11-2 and TRBJ2-3; the match to TRBD2 covers 8 bases. V lost 5 bases to trimming and J lost 3 bases; unmatched junction nucleotides: 7. The CDR3 covers 15 residues. The germline CDR1 and CDR2 sequences are SGHAT and FQNNGV. CDR3 amino acids: CASSGRRGATDTQYF. DNA for the CDR3: TGTGCCAGCAGCGGGAGGCGGGGGGCTACAGATACGCAGTATTTT.